These T cell receptor beta chains were read from a single sample in a study of memory CD4+ T cells and cytomegalovirus serostatus. Libraries were prepared by immunoSEQ multiplex PCR; TCRdb keeps only in-frame clonotypes and omits some of them. In the table there are 45,000 to 60,000 clones, approximately 82% of which are singletons. What was sequenced was memory CD4+ T cells from blood. These TCRs come from an adult in good health and CMV-seropositive. The CDR3 runs from the conserved cysteine through the conserved F or W. The D gene is left open where the match is weak. Where a row states a size, it is once, few, many or the class of an expanded clone; other rows omit it.

V gene	D gene	clone size	J gene	CDR3 protein	CDR3 DNA
TRBV5-1	TRBD2	-	TRBJ2-1	CASSTGTSSSEQFF	TGCGCCAGCAGCACCGGGACTAGTTCGTCAGAGCAGTTCTTC
TRBV6-1	-	-	TRBJ2-7	CASSPRSYEQYF	TGTGCCAGCAGTCCCCGGTCCTACGAGCAGTACTTC
TRBV5-4	TRBD1	once	TRBJ1-4	CASSPGQGGEKLFF	TGTGCCAGCAGCCCGGGACAGGGAGGTGAAAAACTGTTTTTT
TRBV9	-	-	TRBJ2-2	CASSVTDKNTGELFF	TGTGCCAGCAGCGTAACAGACAAGAACACCGGGGAGCTGTTTTTT
TRBV2	TRBD1	-	TRBJ1-6	CATRQGLNSPLHF	TGTGCCACGCGACAGGGGCTGAATTCACCCCTCCACTTT
TRBV7-2	TRBD1	-	TRBJ1-2	CASSPGTGGHGYTF	TGTGCCAGCAGCCCCGGGACAGGGGGCCATGGCTACACCTTC
TRBV19	TRBD1	-	TRBJ1-2	CASSPSTGVEFSKDGYTF	TGTGCCAGTAGTCCCTCGACAGGGGTTGAATTTAGTAAGGATGGCTACACCTTC
TRBV6-6	-	once	TRBJ1-1	CASSLDRPRGTEAFF	TGTGCCAGCAGTTTGGATAGGCCAAGAGGTACTGAAGCTTTCTTT
TRBV2	-	-	TRBJ1-5	CASSEDQGIGQPQHF	TGTGCCAGCAGTGAAGACCAGGGGATAGGTCAGCCCCAGCATTTT
TRBV28	TRBD2	-	TRBJ2-1	CASSSSGGSYNEQFF	TGTGCCAGCAGTTCTAGCGGGGGGTCCTACAATGAGCAGTTCTTC
TRBV7-9	-	-	TRBJ2-7	CASSLGPLKHYEQYF	TGTGCCAGCAGCTTGGGACCCCTTAAGCACTACGAGCAGTACTTC